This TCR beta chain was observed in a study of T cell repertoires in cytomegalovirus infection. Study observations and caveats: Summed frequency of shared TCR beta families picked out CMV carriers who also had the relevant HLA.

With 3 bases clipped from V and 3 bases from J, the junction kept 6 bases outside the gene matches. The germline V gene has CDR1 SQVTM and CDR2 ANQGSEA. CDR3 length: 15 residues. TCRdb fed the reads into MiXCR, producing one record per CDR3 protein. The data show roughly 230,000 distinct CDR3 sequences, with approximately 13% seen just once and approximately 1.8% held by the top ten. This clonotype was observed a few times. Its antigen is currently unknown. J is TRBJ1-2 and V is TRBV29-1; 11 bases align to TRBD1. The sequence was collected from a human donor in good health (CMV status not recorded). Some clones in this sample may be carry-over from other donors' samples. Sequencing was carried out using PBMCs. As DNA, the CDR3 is TGCAGCGTTGACTTGCCGGGACAGGGGGACTATGGCTACACCTTC. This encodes CSVDLPGQGDYGYTF.